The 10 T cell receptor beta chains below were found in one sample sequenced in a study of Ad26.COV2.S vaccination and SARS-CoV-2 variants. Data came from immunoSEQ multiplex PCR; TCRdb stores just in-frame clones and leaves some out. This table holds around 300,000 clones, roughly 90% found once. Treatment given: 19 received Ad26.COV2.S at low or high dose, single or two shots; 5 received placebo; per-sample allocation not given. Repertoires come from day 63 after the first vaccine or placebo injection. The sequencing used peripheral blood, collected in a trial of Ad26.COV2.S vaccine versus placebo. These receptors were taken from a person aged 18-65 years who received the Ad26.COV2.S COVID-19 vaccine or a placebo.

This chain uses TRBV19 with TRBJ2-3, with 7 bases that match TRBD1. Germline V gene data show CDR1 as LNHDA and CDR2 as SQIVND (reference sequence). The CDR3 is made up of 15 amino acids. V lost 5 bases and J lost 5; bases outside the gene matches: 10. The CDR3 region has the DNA TGTGCCAGTAGTCCAAGGACAGGAGAGGGAGATACGCAGTATTTT. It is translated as CASSPRTGEGDTQYF.

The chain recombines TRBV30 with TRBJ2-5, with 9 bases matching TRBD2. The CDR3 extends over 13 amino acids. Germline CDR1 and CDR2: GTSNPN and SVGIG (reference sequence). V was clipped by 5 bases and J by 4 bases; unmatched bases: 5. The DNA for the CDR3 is TGTGCCTGGGGCGGGACTAGCAGAGAGACCCAGTACTTC. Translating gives CAWGGTSRETQYF.

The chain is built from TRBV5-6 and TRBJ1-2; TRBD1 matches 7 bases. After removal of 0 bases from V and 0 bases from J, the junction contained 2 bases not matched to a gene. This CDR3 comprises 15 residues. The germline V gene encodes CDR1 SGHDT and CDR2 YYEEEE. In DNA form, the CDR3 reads TGTGCCAGCAGCTTGGGGCAGGGGGCTAACTATGGCTACACCTTC. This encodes CASSLGQGANYGYTF.

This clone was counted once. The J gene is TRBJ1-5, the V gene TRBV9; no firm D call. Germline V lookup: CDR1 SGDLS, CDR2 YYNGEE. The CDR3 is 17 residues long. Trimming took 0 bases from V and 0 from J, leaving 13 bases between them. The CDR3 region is CASSVDPYTNSNQPQHF. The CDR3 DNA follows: TGTGCCAGCAGCGTAGACCCCTACACGAATAGCAATCAGCCCCAGCATTTT.

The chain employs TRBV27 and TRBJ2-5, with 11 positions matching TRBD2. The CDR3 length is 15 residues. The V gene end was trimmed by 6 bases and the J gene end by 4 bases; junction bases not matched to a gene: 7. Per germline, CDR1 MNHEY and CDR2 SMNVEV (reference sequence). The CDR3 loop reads CASSPLAGGGETQYF. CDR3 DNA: TGTGCCAGCAGCCCGCTAGCGGGGGGTGGAGAGACCCAGTACTTC.

This CDR3 is CASSLQRAHTDTQYF. CDR3 coding DNA: TGTGCCAGCAGCTTACAGAGGGCTCACACAGATACGCAGTATTTT. V and J are TRBV11-2 and TRBJ2-3, with a tentative D call TRBD2 (5 bases). Germline V CDR1 and CDR2: SGHAT, FQNNGV. CDR3 length: 15 residues. The germline V and J ends were trimmed by 2 bases and 2 bases, with 11 bases remaining between them.

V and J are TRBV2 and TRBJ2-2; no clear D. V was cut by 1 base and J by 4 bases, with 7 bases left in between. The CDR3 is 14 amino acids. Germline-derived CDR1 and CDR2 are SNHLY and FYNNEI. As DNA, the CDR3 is TGTGCCAGCAGTGAAGAGTCCCTCACCGGGGAGCTGTTTTTT. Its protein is CASSEESLTGELFF.

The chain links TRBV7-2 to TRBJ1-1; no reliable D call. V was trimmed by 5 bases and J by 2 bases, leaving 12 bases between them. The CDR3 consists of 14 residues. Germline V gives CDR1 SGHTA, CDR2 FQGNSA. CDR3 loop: CASSKDRANTEAFF. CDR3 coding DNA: TGTGCCAGCAGCAAGGACCGAGCCAACACTGAAGCTTTCTTT.

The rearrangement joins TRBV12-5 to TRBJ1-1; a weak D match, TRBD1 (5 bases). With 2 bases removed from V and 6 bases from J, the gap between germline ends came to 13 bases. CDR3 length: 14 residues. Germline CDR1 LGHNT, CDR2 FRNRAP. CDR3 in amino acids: CASGLLGAVAEAFF. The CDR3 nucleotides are TGTGCTAGTGGTTTGCTCGGGGCTGTGGCTGAAGCTTTCTTT. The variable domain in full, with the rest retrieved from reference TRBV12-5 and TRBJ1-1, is DARVTQTPRHKVTEMGQEVTMRCQPILGHNTVFWYRQTMMQGLELLAYFRNRAPLDDSGMPKDRFSAEMPDATLATLKIQPSEPRDSAVYFCASGLLGAVAEAFFGQGTRLTVV.

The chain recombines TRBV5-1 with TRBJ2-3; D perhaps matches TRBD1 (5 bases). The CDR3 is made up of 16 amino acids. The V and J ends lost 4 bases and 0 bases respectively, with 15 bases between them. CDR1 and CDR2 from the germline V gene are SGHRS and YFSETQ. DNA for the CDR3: TGCGCCAGCAGCCTAAAGGGGCCCTCTAGCACAGATACGCAGTATTTT. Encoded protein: CASSLKGPSSTDTQYF.